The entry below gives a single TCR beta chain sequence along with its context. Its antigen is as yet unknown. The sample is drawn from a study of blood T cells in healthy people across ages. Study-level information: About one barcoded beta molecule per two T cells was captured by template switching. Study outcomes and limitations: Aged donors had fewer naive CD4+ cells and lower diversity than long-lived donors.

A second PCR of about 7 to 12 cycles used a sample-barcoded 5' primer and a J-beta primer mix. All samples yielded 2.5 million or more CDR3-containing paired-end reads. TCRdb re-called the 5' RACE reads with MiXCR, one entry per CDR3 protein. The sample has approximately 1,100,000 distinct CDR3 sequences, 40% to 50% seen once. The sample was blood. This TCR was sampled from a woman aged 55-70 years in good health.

Here the CDR3 reads CASSLTGAEQYF. DNA for the CDR3: TGTGCCAGCAGTCTGACAGGGGCCGAGCAGTACTTC. The chain couples TRBV27 to TRBJ2-4; 8 bases agree with TRBD1. The end of the DNA aligns better with TRBJ2-7, so the J call may be wrong. This CDR3 spans 12 amino acids. Germline CDR1 is MNHEY and CDR2 is SMNVEV (reference sequence).